The entry that follows covers one TCR beta chain sequence. As yet, its antigen is unknown. The record originates from a study of T cell responses to AZD1222 COVID-19 vaccine. General observations from the study: Clonal diversity was possibly underestimated, and the donors were mostly white British, with more females. Baseline testing showed seropositivity in only a handful of AZD1222 recipients. The study reported that nearly half of spike-specific TCRs target unmutated variant regions. Without day 14 samples, only post-peak T cell repertoires were studied.

Germline V CDR1 and CDR2: SGDLS, YYNGEE. CDR3 length: 14 amino acids. Trimming took 0 bases from V and 7 from J, leaving 11 bases between them. TCRdb keeps only in-frame clones here, not all; method: immunoSEQ multiplex PCR. The table has around 140,000 clones, approximately 88% seen once. The receptor was derived from an adult who received the MenACWY meningococcal vaccine as a control. The chain uses TRBV9 and TRBJ1-5; weak D call: TRBD1 (6 bases). The specimen was peripheral blood, collected 28 days after the second dose of the MenACWY control vaccine. The CDR3: CASSVGGGEQPQHF. As DNA, the CDR3 is TGTGCCAGCAGCGTAGGTGGGGGCGAACAGCCCCAGCATTTT. The entire variable domain, with the rest obtained from reference TRBV9 and TRBJ1-5, is as follows: DSGVTQTPKHLITATGQRVTLRCSPRSGDLSVYWYQQSLDQGLQFLIQYYNGEERAKGNILERFSAQQFPDLHSELNLSSLELGDSALYFCASSVGGGEQPQHFGDGTRLSIL.